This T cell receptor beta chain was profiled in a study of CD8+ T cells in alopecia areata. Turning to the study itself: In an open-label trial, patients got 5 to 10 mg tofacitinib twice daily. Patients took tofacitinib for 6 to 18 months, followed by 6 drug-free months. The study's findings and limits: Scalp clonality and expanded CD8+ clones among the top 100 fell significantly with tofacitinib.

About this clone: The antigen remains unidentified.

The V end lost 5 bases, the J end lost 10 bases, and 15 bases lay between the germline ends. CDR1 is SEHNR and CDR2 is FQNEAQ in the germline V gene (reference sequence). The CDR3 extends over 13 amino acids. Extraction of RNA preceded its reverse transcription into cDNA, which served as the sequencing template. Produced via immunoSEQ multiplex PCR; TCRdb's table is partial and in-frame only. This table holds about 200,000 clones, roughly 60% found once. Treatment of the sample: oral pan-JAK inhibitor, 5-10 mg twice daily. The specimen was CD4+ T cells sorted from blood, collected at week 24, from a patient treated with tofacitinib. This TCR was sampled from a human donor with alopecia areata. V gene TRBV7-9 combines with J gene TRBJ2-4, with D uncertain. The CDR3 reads CASSPITSPIQYF. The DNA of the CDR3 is TGTGCCAGCAGCCCAATAACCTCTCCAATTCAGTACTTC.